This passage covers 4 T cell receptor beta chains from one sample sequenced in a study of blood T cell repertoires in COVID-19. TCRdb keeps only in-frame clones here, not all; method: immunoSEQ multiplex PCR. The sample yields 350,000 to 500,000 clones, over 75% seen once. Sequencing was performed on PBMCs or T cells enriched from blood (not recorded which). The origin of the receptors is a woman under 30 who had been exposed to COVID-19.

The V call is TRBV28, the J call TRBJ2-1; 8 bases match TRBD2. Trimming removed 4 bases from V and 5 bases from J; junction bases left unmatched: 7. Germline V gene sequence: CDR1 MDHEN, CDR2 SYDVKM. CDR3 size: 15 residues. The CDR3, as DNA: TGTGCCAGCAGTTCCCCGGGAGGGCGGAACAATGAGCAGTTCTTC. Protein sequence: CASSSPGGRNNEQFF.

The chain links TRBV3-1 (or the pseudogene TRBV3-2) to TRBJ2-1; TRBD2 matches at 13 bases. The germline V gene has CDR1 LGHDT and CDR2 YNNKEL (reference sequence). The CDR3 is 20 amino acids. V lost 0 bases to trimming and J lost 1 base; unmatched junction nucleotides: 9. The CDR3 protein is CASSQEWGELAGGSYNEQFF. The CDR3 DNA is TGTGCCAGCAGCCAAGAGTGGGGCGAACTAGCGGGAGGGTCCTACAATGAGCAGTTCTTC.

This chain connects TRBV7-9 to TRBJ2-7; 10 bases fit TRBD2. CDR1 SEHNR and CDR2 FQNEAQ come from the germline V gene (reference sequence). Germline trimming cut 5 bases from V and 5 bases from J; bases unmatched to any gene: 12. The CDR3 runs to 16 residues. The CDR3 here is CASSLQLLAGRDEQYF. The CDR3 region has the DNA TGTGCCAGCAGCCTCCAATTACTAGCGGGGAGGGACGAGCAGTACTTC.

This chain links TRBV20-1 with TRBJ2-7; weak D call: TRBD1 (6 bases). V gave up 3 bases and J gave up 6 bases, with 24 bases separating them. Per germline, CDR1 DFQATT and CDR2 SNEGSKA (reference sequence). The CDR3 loop spans 16 amino acids. The DNA of the CDR3 is TGCAGTGCTAGTTTGGTAGGGGGTCTCAGGGGTCGCGAGCAGTACTTC. Its translation: CSASLVGGLRGREQYF.